The 9 T cell receptor beta chains reported below all come from one sample, sequenced in a study of Ad26.COV2.S vaccination and SARS-CoV-2 variants. The assay was immunoSEQ multiplex PCR, and TCRdb's table has in-frame clones only and misses some. The sample carries 350,000 to 600,000 clones, 80% to 90% recorded once. Regarding treatment: roughly 19 received Ad26.COV2.S at low or high dose, single or two shots; about 5 received placebo; per-sample allocation not given. The study sampled participants on day 63 after the first vaccine or placebo injection. The sequences come from peripheral blood, collected in a trial of Ad26.COV2.S vaccine versus placebo. The receptors come from a person between 18 and 59 years old who received the Ad26.COV2.S COVID-19 vaccine or a placebo.

The V call is TRBV4-3, the J call TRBJ2-6; no clear D. Germline-derived CDR1 and CDR2 are LGHNA and YSLEER. V was clipped by 1 base and J by 0 bases, with 13 bases between them. The CDR3 spans 18 residues. The CDR3 DNA follows: TGCGCCAGCAGCCAAGGAGGTCTCCTTAGCTCTGGGGCCAACGTCCTGACTTTC. As protein: CASSQGGLLSSGANVLTF.

The chain uses TRBV10-2 and TRBJ2-1; tentative D call: TRBD1 (6 bases). CDR1 is WSHSY and CDR2 is SAAADI in the germline V gene. The CDR3 extends over 14 amino acids. Deletions cut 6 bases from V and 7 bases from J, with 16 bases between. In nucleotides, the CDR3 is TGCGCCAGCAGCGGGACAACCCTGTGGAATGAGCAGTTCTTC. Its translation is CASSGTTLWNEQFF.

The J gene is TRBJ1-2, the V gene TRBV3-1 (or the pseudogene TRBV3-2); no firm D call. CDR1 and CDR2 (germline): LGHDT, YNNKEL (reference sequence). The ends were cut back, 1 base at V and 5 bases at J, with 8 bases in the middle. This CDR3 comprises 13 residues. The CDR3 coding sequence is TGTGCCAGCAGCCAAGGGGATGGGTATGGCTACACCTTC. Amino acids: CASSQGDGYGYTF.

V is TRBV20-1 and J is TRBJ2-1; TRBD2 aligns across 10 bases. The J segment lost 6 bases and the V segment lost 3 bases, leaving 5 bases of the junction unmatched. The CDR3 consists of 14 residues. CDR1 and CDR2 from the germline V gene are DFQATT and SNEGSKA (reference sequence). CDR3 sequence (DNA): TGCAGTGCTAGTGCGGGACTAGCGAGCAATGAGCAGTTCTTC. This encodes CSASAGLASNEQFF.

The gene calls are TRBV21-1 and TRBJ1-2; the table's D call, TRBD1, was not checked against the DNA. TRBV21-1 has pseudogene status. The CDR3 loop spans 18 amino acids. The CDR3 spells CASSKAAQGLSRCYGYTF. Written as DNA, the CDR3 is TGTGCCAGCAGCAAAGCGGCACAGGGGTTGTCACGGTGCTATGGCTACACCTTC.

To note about this clone: The same CDR3 can be traced to other DNA sequences in this sample. J is TRBJ1-1 and V is TRBV9; D is unclear. The CDR3 is made up of 13 amino acids. Trimming cost V 0 bases and J 3 bases, with 6 bases left between them. Germline values: CDR1 SGDLS, CDR2 YYNGEE. The CDR3 DNA follows: TGTGCCAGCAGCGTAGGGGGAGACACTGAAGCTTTCTTT. It encodes CASSVGGDTEAFF.

The chain has TRBV18 and TRBJ1-1; 9 nucleotides match TRBD1. CDR3 length equals 15 residues. Germline assignment: CDR1 KGHSH and CDR2 LQKENI. V shed 3 bases and J 6 bases; nucleotides not matched to a gene: 8. As DNA, the CDR3 is TGTGCCAGCTCACCCCCGGGACAGGGCCACTCTGAAGCTTTCTTT. It encodes CASSPPGQGHSEAFF.

The chain recombines TRBV10-3 with TRBJ2-3; D unresolved. CDR1 is ENHRY, CDR2 SYGVKD, per germline. The V end lost 10 bases, the J end lost 7 bases, and 12 bases lay between the germline ends. This CDR3 region has 11 residues. The CDR3, as DNA: TGTGCCACTTCAGGTTCGAATACGCAGTATTTT. It translates to CATSGSNTQYF.

The chain couples TRBV19 to TRBJ1-1, with D hard to call. Trimming shortened V by 5 bases and J by 2 bases, and 9 bases separated the two germline ends. Germline V gene data show CDR1 as LNHDA and CDR2 as SQIVND (reference sequence). The CDR3 totals 13 residues. The CDR3 here is CASSGRENTEAFF. In DNA, the CDR3 is TGTGCCAGTAGTGGCCGGGAAAACACTGAAGCTTTCTTT.